This T cell receptor beta chain was recovered during a study of cytomegalovirus exposure and HLA in healthy donors (dated by TCRdb to the late 2010s). Background on the whole study: A later analysis indicated that the roughly 130 validation repertoires were generated on the platform also employed for the approximately 700 repertoires of the first cohort. The study aimed to test whether cataloging public T cell receptors could reveal signatures of past pathogen exposure. Besides the first cohort of 500 to 700 subjects, a separate validation cohort made up of some 110 different subjects was used. High-throughput TCR immunosequencing, statistical association of individual TCRs with disease status, and machine learning were combined to predict cytomegalovirus infection status. Summary of the overall study and its limitations: The authors suggested that the approach could potentially be generalized to other disease states and immunological phenotypes. The classifier was reported to diagnose cytomegalovirus status with high specificity and sensitivity in both the original and validation cohorts. In vitro tests confirmed that a few of the cytomegalovirus-associated TCR beta chains recognize cytomegalovirus antigens. Across donors, most TCR sequences were observed very rarely, whereas some public TCRs were present in many individuals. In a later analysis, TCRs clustered in the first cohort were found to also tend to co-occur in the approximately 120 validation repertoires, with 85% to 95% of cluster scores above 0. The validation cohort had no HLA typing available for a later analysis, so co-occurrence within that cohort was assessed over all 120 or so repertoires. The study listed 150 to 200 TCR beta chains as associated with cytomegalovirus.

Separate from the approximately 700-subject first cohort, the validation cohort of roughly 130 subjects was the group to which the donors belonged. The table lists this clone with a few counts. Its antigen is unknown. The junction departs from the called germline gene at one end, perhaps through a read error. For CDR1 and CDR2, the germline V gene lists SNHLY and FYNNEI. The CDR3 starts with the cysteine, ends with the phenylalanine, and has 13 residues. CDR3 DNA only is kept here, 39 bases in frame from base 1. The method behind the library was the immunoSEQ multiplex PCR assay. The study's processing was this. A statistical classification framework was built to diagnose cytomegalovirus status from the catalog of TCR beta chain sequences. The table was pulled from immuneACCESS by TCRdb, which kept in-frame rearrangements only. Such tables lose some clones; where checked, under half of the loss comes from unresolved V genes, and the rest has no known cause. The V and J calls and clone size are taken from that table; D and trimming were inferred from the DNA. The sample table holds about 110,000 clones, of which 88% were seen once. About 2% of the sample is in the top ten clones.

This TCR derives from a woman aged 18-30 years in good health and CMV-seronegative. The sample taken for sequencing was PBMCs. The chain joins TRBV2 to TRBJ1-6; no D segment can be confidently identified. The DNA is as follows: TGTGCCAGCAGAGAAGAACGTGGCTCACCCCTCCACTTT. It translates as CASREERGSPLHF. Reference TRBV2 and TRBJ1-6 genes cover what lies past the CDR3, so the full variable domain is EPEVTQTPSHQVTQMGQEVILRCVPISNHLYFYWYRQILGQKVEFLVSFYNNEISEKSEIFDDQFSVERPDGSNFTLKIRSTKLEDSAMYFCASREERGSPLHFGNGTRLTVT.